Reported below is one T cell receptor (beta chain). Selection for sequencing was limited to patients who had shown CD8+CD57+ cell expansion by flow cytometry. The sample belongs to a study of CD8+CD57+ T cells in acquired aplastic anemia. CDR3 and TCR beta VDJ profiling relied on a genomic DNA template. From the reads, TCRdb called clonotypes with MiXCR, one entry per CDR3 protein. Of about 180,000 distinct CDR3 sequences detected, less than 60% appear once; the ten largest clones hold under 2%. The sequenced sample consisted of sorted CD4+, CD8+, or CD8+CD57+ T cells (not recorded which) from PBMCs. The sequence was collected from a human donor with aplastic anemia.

CDR3 DNA sequence: TGTGCCAGCAGCTCCCTCGGGGGTATGACCCAGCATTTT. It translates to CASSSLGGMTQHF. This sequence joins TRBV7-2 and TRBJ1-5, with a possible D match to TRBD1 (5 bases). The germline CDR1 and CDR2 sequences are SGHTA and FQGNSA. The ends were cut back, 4 bases at V and 11 bases at J, with 15 bases in the middle. There are 13 residues in the CDR3.